This T cell receptor beta chain originates from a study of technical replicates of blood from several donors. TCRdb's table, derived via immunoSEQ multiplex PCR, lists solely in-frame clones and lacks some. The sample lists tens of thousands of clones; over 95% were seen once. The ends lost 5 bases at V and 5 bases at J; junction bases unmatched: 9. The CDR3 extends over 14 amino acids. Germline V gives CDR1 SGHTA, CDR2 FQGTGA. Sample: T cells isolated from PBMCs. This clonotype was obtained from a human donor in good health. This rearrangement joins TRBV7-3 to TRBJ2-7; TRBD1 aligns across 7 bases. CDR3 nucleotide sequence: TGTGCCAGCAGCCAAGAACAGACAGGGAACGAGCAGTACTTC. Translated, it gives CASSQEQTGNEQYF.